This is a list of T cell receptor beta chains from one sample in a study of T-cell reconstitution after alpha-beta-depleted transplantation in children. TCRdb used MiXCR to reprocess the PCR reads, holding one entry per CDR3 protein. The data hold around 680,000 distinct CDR3 sequences, with 16% observed a single time. The input for sequencing was PBMCs from the stem cell graft donor, taken from the stem cell graft. These receptor sequences come from a human donor who donated a stem cell graft to a child with acute myeloid leukemia. Each CDR3 is given with its conserved first and last residue. Each record gives: J gene, V gene, CDR3 protein.

j_gene: TRBJ1-2
v_gene: TRBV20-1
CDR3aa: CSARVAGAGYTF

j_gene: TRBJ2-2
v_gene: TRBV7-2
CDR3aa: CASSLLVAGELFF

j_gene: TRBJ2-7
v_gene: TRBV7-9
CDR3aa: CASSPPGTNYEQYF

j_gene: TRBJ1-1
v_gene: TRBV7-9
CDR3aa: CASSFGSGEEAFF

j_gene: TRBJ1-4
v_gene: TRBV9
CDR3aa: CASSVGTAEKLFF

j_gene: TRBJ2-7
v_gene: TRBV5-5
CDR3aa: CASSRTPDRDEQYF

j_gene: TRBJ1-4
v_gene: TRBV7-2
CDR3aa: CASSIGTAEKLFF

j_gene: TRBJ1-5
v_gene: TRBV20-1
CDR3aa: CSARGGRGPGQPQHF

j_gene: TRBJ2-7
v_gene: TRBV12-3/TRBV12-4
CDR3aa: CASSAGTVSLPHEQYF

j_gene: TRBJ1-5
v_gene: TRBV20-1
CDR3aa: CSARVPGQVNNQPQHF

j_gene: TRBJ1-1
v_gene: TRBV5-1
CDR3aa: CASYMGGQNTEAFF

j_gene: TRBJ2-3
v_gene: TRBV6-5
CDR3aa: CASSYGTGLDTQYF

j_gene: TRBJ2-1
v_gene: TRBV7-8
CDR3aa: CASSLAGYYNEQFF

j_gene: TRBJ2-3
v_gene: TRBV5-1
CDR3aa: CASSLDPLGLAGSPSDTQYF

j_gene: TRBJ2-7
v_gene: TRBV12-3/TRBV12-4
CDR3aa: CASSLAGTGVNEQYF

j_gene: TRBJ2-2
v_gene: TRBV4-3
CDR3aa: CASSQDTASGKTGELFF

j_gene: TRBJ1-4
v_gene: TRBV20-1
CDR3aa: CSARTPANEKLFF

j_gene: TRBJ1-4
v_gene: TRBV12-3/TRBV12-4
CDR3aa: CASSFMGGEKLFF

j_gene: TRBJ2-5
v_gene: TRBV5-6
CDR3aa: CASRIGGMETQYF

j_gene: TRBJ2-1
v_gene: TRBV20-1
CDR3aa: CSARESRSSYNEQFF

j_gene: TRBJ1-2
v_gene: TRBV29-1
CDR3aa: CSVLRGIYGYTF

j_gene: TRBJ1-6
v_gene: TRBV11-2
CDR3aa: CASSLVGYNSPLHF

j_gene: TRBJ2-3
v_gene: TRBV20-1
CDR3aa: CSAFGRGNTQYF

j_gene: TRBJ1-2
v_gene: TRBV5-1
CDR3aa: CASSAGAGAGYGYTF